This T cell receptor (beta chain) is drawn from a study of cytomegalovirus exposure and HLA in healthy donors. Study-wide background: For the roughly 370 genotyped donors, roughly 80% fell within the Caucasian-associated ancestry cluster. Study outcomes and limitations: HLA-A and HLA-B allele assignments for most subjects were reportedly predicted accurately using TCR beta sequences.

PCR involved 60 Vbeta and 13 Jbeta primers. Method: immunoSEQ multiplex PCR; TCRdb's copy keeps in-frame clones and lacks some. The sample table includes about 190,000 clones. The germline gives CDR1 SGHNT, CDR2 YENEEA. The length of the CDR3 is 17 residues. Trimming took 1 base from V and 0 from J; bases not matched to a gene: 6. Worth noting for this clone: Its antigen is not identified.

This chain uses TRBV11-3 with TRBJ2-3; 8 bases are a match to TRBD1. This receptor was identified in a young man in good health and CMV-seronegative. Material for sequencing was PBMCs. The CDR3 DNA is TGTGCCAGCAGCTTAGGGGACAGGCTATCTAGCACAGATACGCAGTATTTT. Translation gives CASSLGDRLSSTDTQYF.